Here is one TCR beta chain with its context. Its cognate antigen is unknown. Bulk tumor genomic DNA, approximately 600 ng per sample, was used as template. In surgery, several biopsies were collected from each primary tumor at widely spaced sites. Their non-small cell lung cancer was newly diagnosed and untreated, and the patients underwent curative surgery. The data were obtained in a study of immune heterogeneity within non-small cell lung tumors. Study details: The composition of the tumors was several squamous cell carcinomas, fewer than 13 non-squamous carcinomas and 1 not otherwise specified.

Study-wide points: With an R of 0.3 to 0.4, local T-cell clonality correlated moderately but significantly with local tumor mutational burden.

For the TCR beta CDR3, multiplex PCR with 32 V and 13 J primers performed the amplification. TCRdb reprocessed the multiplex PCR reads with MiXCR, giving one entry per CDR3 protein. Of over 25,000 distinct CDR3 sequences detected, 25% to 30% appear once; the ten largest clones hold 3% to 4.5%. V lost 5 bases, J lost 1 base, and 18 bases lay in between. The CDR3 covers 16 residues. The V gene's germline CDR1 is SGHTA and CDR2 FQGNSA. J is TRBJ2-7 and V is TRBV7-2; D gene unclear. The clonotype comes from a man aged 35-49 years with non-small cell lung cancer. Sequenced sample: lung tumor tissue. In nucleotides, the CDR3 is TGTGCCAGCAGCCTAGGAACTATCTCCACATCCTACGAGCAGTACTTC. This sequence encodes CASSLGTISTSYEQYF.